The next 18 T cell receptor beta chains were all read from a single sample in a study of PD-1 blockade in classical Hodgkin lymphoma. The time point was: cycle 4 day 1 (C4D1), after 5 to 7 weeks of nivolumab. With no exception, relapse followed autologous stem cell transplantation in all patients, and brentuximab vedotin exposure varied. The repertoire was sequenced with immunoSEQ multiplex PCR; TCRdb's copy has only in-frame clones and lacks some. The repertoire includes roughly 51,000 clones, around 76% of them detected once, and around 12% sits in the top ten. The input for sequencing was peripheral blood mononuclear cells (PBMCs), taken before the fourth cycle of nivolumab. Source of these receptors: a human donor with classical Hodgkin lymphoma.

The genes are TRBV7-2 and TRBJ1-2, with 7 positions matching TRBD1. CDR1 is SGHTA and CDR2 is FQGNSA in the germline V gene. The CDR3 sequence is 15 residues long. V gave up 2 bases and J gave up 4 bases; unmatched junction bases: 7. The CDR3 protein is CASSLSGQDSYGYTF. CDR3 in DNA: TGTGCCAGCAGCTTAAGCGGACAGGACAGCTATGGCTACACCTTC.

The CDR3, as DNA: TGTGCCAGCAGCGGCGAAGGGAGCGGGTTAGACGAGCAGTACTTC. Translation gives CASSGEGSGLDEQYF. The chain combines TRBV9 with TRBJ2-5; possible D gene TRBD2, 6 bases. Near its end, the DNA agrees better with TRBJ2-7, so the J call may be wrong. The germline V gene has CDR1 SGDLS and CDR2 YYNGEE. CDR3 size: 15 residues.

The chain recombines TRBV7-2 with TRBJ2-7, with D unresolved. CDR1 SGHTA and CDR2 FQGNSA come from the germline V gene. The CDR3 runs to 14 residues. Trimming stripped 3 bases from V and 0 bases from J, with 9 bases between. The CDR3 reads CASSFGLVSYEQYF. CDR3 in DNA: TGTGCCAGCAGCTTTGGCCTAGTCTCCTACGAGCAGTACTTC.

This chain links TRBV15 with TRBJ2-7; the D is unclear. Germline V gene lookup returns CDR1 LNHNV and CDR2 YYDKDF (reference sequence). CDR3 length: 13 residues. Trimming removed 0 bases from V and 4 bases from J, with 7 bases in between. CDR3 protein: CATSREQLYEQYF. The CDR3, as DNA: TGTGCCACCAGCAGAGAACAGTTATACGAGCAGTACTTC. Using reference TRBV15 and TRBJ2-7 for the parts outside the CDR3, the full variable domain is DAMVIQNPRYQVTQFGKPVTLSCSQTLNHNVMYWYQQKSSQAPKLLFHYYDKDFNNEADTPDNFQSRRPNTSFCFLDIRSPGLGDTAMYLCATSREQLYEQYFGPGTRLTVT.

In its sample, this clone was seen a few times. The rearrangement uses TRBV5-1 and TRBJ2-3; D is unclear. The CDR3 totals 14 residues. V dropped 2 bases and J dropped 6 bases, with 13 bases sitting between them. The V gene's germline CDR1 is SGHRS and CDR2 YFSETQ. The chain's CDR3 is CASSLSDLLDTQYF. The CDR3 region has the DNA TGCGCCAGCAGCTTATCAGACCTGCTGGATACGCAGTATTTT.

J is TRBJ1-1 and V is TRBV2; D remains ambiguous. CDR1 SNHLY and CDR2 FYNNEI come from the germline V gene. The CDR3 length is 13 residues. V was clipped by 5 bases and J by 0 bases, with 7 bases between them. The DNA of the CDR3 is TGTGCCAGCAGTACAGACATGAACACTGAAGCTTTCTTT. Encoded protein: CASSTDMNTEAFF.

This clone was recorded once. This sequence joins TRBV29-1 and TRBJ1-3; the D gene is possibly TRBD1 (6 bases). Trimming took 4 bases from V and 2 from J, leaving 9 bases between them. Per germline, CDR1 SQVTM and CDR2 ANQGSEA. There are 13 residues in the CDR3. Here the CDR3 DNA reads TGCAGCGTTGCGGGGGCAGCTGGAAACACCATATATTTT. Encoded protein: CSVAGAAGNTIYF. The variable domain in full, completed from reference TRBV29-1 and TRBJ1-3, reads SAVISQKPSRDICQRGTSLTIQCQVDSQVTMMFWYRQQPGQSLTLIATANQGSEATYESGFVIDKFPISRPNLTFSTLTVSNMSPEDSSIYLCSVAGAAGNTIYFGEGSWLTVV.

CDR3 protein: CASSLRAGNTEAFF. The CDR3 DNA reads as TGTGCCAGCAGCTTACGCGCTGGGAACACTGAAGCTTTCTTT. The J gene is TRBJ1-1, the V gene TRBV25-1; D ambiguous. Germline lookup yields CDR1 MGHDK and CDR2 SYGVNS. The CDR3 sequence is 14 residues long. Trimming shortened V by 6 bases and J by 1 base, and 12 bases separated the two germline ends.

Turning to this clone: One end of the junction varies from germline; a read error may be responsible. As DNA, the CDR3 is TGTGCTAGCAGCCCCACCCCCGGAGTCCAAGAGACCCAGTACTTC. This encodes CASSPTPGVQETQYF. The V and J genes are TRBV7-7 and TRBJ2-5; no firm D call. Germline V gene data show CDR1 as SSHAT and CDR2 as FNYEAQ (reference sequence). The CDR3 runs to 15 residues.

This chain joins TRBV7-2 and TRBJ1-2, with 7 positions matching TRBD1. There are 15 residues in the CDR3. Germline CDR1 is SGHTA and CDR2 is FQGNSA. V gave up 1 base and J gave up 3 bases; unmatched junction bases: 5. The CDR3 sequence is CASSLVAGGDYGYTF. The DNA of the CDR3 is TGTGCCAGCAGCTTAGTTGCAGGGGGGGACTATGGCTACACCTTC.

The chain is built from TRBV28 and TRBJ2-5; D could derive from TRBD1 or TRBD2 (5 bases each). The V gene lost 7 bases and the J gene lost 2 bases, with 23 bases spanning the gap. This CDR3 spans 17 amino acids. The V gene's germline CDR1 is MDHEN and CDR2 SYDVKM. The CDR3 region is CASTAPAGRRGQETQYF. The CDR3 region has the DNA TGTGCCAGCACTGCTCCCGCAGGGAGAAGAGGGCAAGAGACCCAGTACTTC.

The CDR3 protein is CASSLDRLTYEQYF. The CDR3 DNA reads TGTGCCAGCAGCTTAGACAGACTAACCTACGAGCAGTACTTC. This rearrangement joins TRBV5-6 to TRBJ2-5; D possibly matches TRBD1 or TRBD2 (5 bases each). Near its end, the DNA agrees better with TRBJ2-7, so the J call may be wrong. This CDR3 is 14 amino acids long. Germline values: CDR1 SGHDT, CDR2 YYEEEE.

The genes are TRBV19 and TRBJ2-7; no clear D gene. V dropped 5 bases and J dropped 3 bases, with 5 bases sitting between them. Germline V gene sequence: CDR1 LNHDA, CDR2 SQIVND (reference sequence). CDR3 length equals 11 residues. CDR3 DNA sequence: TGTGCCAGTAGTGGGTACTACGAGCAGTACTTC. Protein product: CASSGYYEQYF.

V and J are TRBV2 and TRBJ2-3, with 7 bases matching TRBD2. CDR1 is SNHLY and CDR2 is FYNNEI in the germline V gene. The CDR3 is 15 residues long. Germline trimming cut 7 bases from V and 4 bases from J; bases unmatched to any gene: 11. The CDR3 sequence: CASTTSSEDADTQYF. The CDR3 DNA reads as TGTGCCAGCACGACTAGCTCTGAGGACGCAGATACGCAGTATTTT.

The chain employs TRBV28 and TRBJ2-1, with D perhaps matching TRBD2 (6 bases). CDR1 is MDHEN and CDR2 is SYDVKM in the germline V gene. The CDR3 is made up of 16 amino acids. Trimming cost V 6 bases and J 0 bases, with 15 bases left between them. The CDR3 DNA reads TGTGCCAGCAGCCCCGGGAGAACTTTCTCCTACAATGAGCAGTTCTTC. Residues: CASSPGRTFSYNEQFF.

This clone was seen just once. The V and J genes are TRBV28 and TRBJ2-3, with D unresolved. This CDR3 spans 14 amino acids. CDR1 is MDHEN and CDR2 is SYDVKM in the germline V gene. V lost 3 bases to trimming and J lost 6 bases, with 13 bases between them. The CDR3, as DNA: TGTGCCAGCAGTTTGATCAATAAGGCTGATACGCAGTATTTT. Encoded protein: CASSLINKADTQYF.

In nucleotides, the CDR3 is TGTGCCAGCAGCCAAGTTTTAACAGGAGTACAAGAGACCCAGTACTTC. This encodes CASSQVLTGVQETQYF. The chain links TRBV14 to TRBJ2-5, with D possibly TRBD1 on 5 matching bases. The CDR3 has 16 residues. Between the trimmed V and J ends, which lost 1 base and 2 bases, there was a span of 14 bases. Germline V gene sequence: CDR1 SGHDN, CDR2 FVKESK. Full variable domain (remainder filled in from reference TRBV14 and TRBJ2-5): EAGVTQFPSHSVIEKGQTVTLRCDPISGHDNLYWYRRVMGKEIKFLLHFVKESKQDESGMPNNRFLAERTGGTYSTLKVQPAELEDSGVYFCASSQVLTGVQETQYFGPGTRLLVL.

J is TRBJ2-7 and V is TRBV4-2; possible D gene TRBD1, 5 bases. The CDR3 consists of 14 residues. The V gene lost 8 bases and the J gene lost 4 bases, with 18 bases spanning the gap. Germline values: CDR1 LGHNA, CDR2 YNFKEQ. The CDR3 DNA reads TGTGCCAGCCAAGTTACCGCAGGGCGATACGAGCAGTACTTC. This encodes CASQVTAGRYEQYF.